The 23 T cell receptor beta chains in this list originate from one sample, sequenced in a study of shared clonotypes between healthy human individuals. Generated by immunoSEQ multiplex PCR, the TCRdb table keeps only in-frame clones and is missing some. This table has hundreds of thousands of clones, under 80% appearing once. Sequencing was done on a sample of memory CD4+ T cells sorted from blood. Subset noted: CD45RA-negative fraction. Receptors were obtained from a woman aged 25 to 45 in good health.

This clone was observed a handful of times. The same CDR3 is also encoded by other DNA sequences in this sample. CDR3 loop: CASSLGDRDFTEAFF. DNA of the CDR3: TGCGCCAGCAGCCTCGGGGACAGGGATTTCACTGAAGCTTTCTTT. The rearrangement joins TRBV5-1 to TRBJ1-1, with TRBD1 identical over 9 bases. The CDR3 consists of 15 residues. The ends lost 4 bases at V and 4 bases at J; junction bases unmatched: 8. The germline CDR1 and CDR2 sequences are SGHRS and YFSETQ.

On this clone: One end of the junction fails to match germline, which may point to a read error. The gene calls are TRBV27 and TRBJ1-4; D remains ambiguous. From germline, CDR1 is MNHEY and CDR2 SMNVEV (reference sequence). The CDR3 extends over 10 amino acids. In DNA form, the CDR3 reads TGTGCCAGCAGTTATGAGAAACTGTTTTTT. Translation: CASSYEKLFF.

This clone appeared many times. The V and J genes are TRBV5-1 and TRBJ2-1; a possible D gene is TRBD2 (5 bases). CDR3 length: 14 amino acids. V was clipped by 4 bases and J by 4 bases, with 12 bases between them. In germline, CDR1 is SGHRS, CDR2 YFSETQ. The CDR3 spells CASSVEGGYNEQFF. The CDR3 coding sequence is TGCGCCAGCAGCGTAGAGGGTGGGTACAATGAGCAGTTCTTC.

This clone was recorded a few times. The chain combines TRBV28 with TRBJ1-5, with D tentatively TRBD1 (5 bases). Germline V gives CDR1 MDHEN, CDR2 SYDVKM. The V and J ends lost 4 bases and 4 bases respectively, with 8 bases between them. The CDR3 consists of 13 residues. CDR3 sequence: CASSYQGNQPQHF. DNA of the CDR3: TGTGCCAGCAGTTATCAGGGTAATCAGCCCCAGCATTTT. Combining the CDR3 with reference TRBV28 and TRBJ1-5 gives the whole variable domain DVKVTQSSRYLVKRTGEKVFLECVQDMDHENMFWYRQDPGLGLRLIYFSYDVKMKEKGDIPEGYSVSREKKERFSLILESASTNQTSMYLCASSYQGNQPQHFGDGTRLSIL.

This chain connects TRBV28 to TRBJ2-1; 9 positions match TRBD1. The CDR3 has 15 amino acids. The germline V gene encodes CDR1 MDHEN and CDR2 SYDVKM. V dropped 6 bases and J dropped 11; count of bases not matched to a gene: 14. Written as DNA, the CDR3 is TGTGCCAGCAGCCCGGGACAGGGCGGGTCCTTTAAGCAGTTCTTC. Residues: CASSPGQGGSFKQFF.

This chain joins TRBV5-5 and TRBJ1-1; D remains unclear. V was clipped by 3 bases and J by 4 bases, with 13 bases between them. The V gene's germline CDR1 is SGHKS and CDR2 YYEKEE (reference sequence). This CDR3 region has 14 residues. The CDR3 nucleotides read TGTGCCAGCAGCTGGACGAGTTCCGTCACTGAAGCTTTCTTT. It codes for CASSWTSSVTEAFF.

In its sample, this clone was seen once. CDR3 in amino acids: CASRVGLGTQGPGSGNTIYF. DNA of the CDR3: TGTGCCAGCAGAGTCGGTTTGGGGACTCAAGGTCCAGGCTCTGGAAACACCATATATTTT. This chain links TRBV2 with TRBJ1-3; possible D gene TRBD1, 5 bases. This CDR3 has 20 amino acids. In germline, CDR1 is SNHLY, CDR2 FYNNEI. The V end was cut by 6 bases, the J end by 0 bases, with 27 bases between.

The chain combines TRBV6-5 with TRBJ2-7; 9 bases are shared with TRBD2. After removal of 7 bases from V and 2 bases from J, the junction contained 3 bases not matched to a gene. This CDR3 has 13 amino acids. The germline V gene has CDR1 MNHEY and CDR2 SVGAGI. CDR3 in DNA: TGTGCCAGCAACAGCGGGGGGACCTACGAGCAGTACTTC. Translating gives CASNSGGTYEQYF.

The CDR3 loop is CASSLFREQYF. DNA of the CDR3: TGTGCCAGCAGCTTGTTCCGGGAGCAGTACTTC. V gene TRBV5-8 combines with J gene TRBJ2-7; D remains unclear. Trimming removed 1 base from V and 7 bases from J, with 6 bases in between. Germline CDR1 SGHTS, CDR2 YDEGEE. The CDR3 is 11 residues long.

This clone was counted between two and nine times. J is TRBJ1-2 and V is TRBV6-1; 11 positions match TRBD1. J lost 8 bases, V lost 5 bases, and 10 bases had no gene match. From germline, CDR1 is MNHNS and CDR2 SASEGT. The CDR3 loop spans 15 amino acids. The CDR3 sequence is CASSSRTGGAAGYTF. The CDR3 DNA reads as TGTGCCAGCAGTTCCCGGACAGGGGGCGCGGCCGGCTACACCTTC.

This clone showed up just a few times. J is TRBJ2-2 and V is TRBV5-4; D is tentatively TRBD1 or TRBD2 (5 bases each). There are 14 residues in the CDR3. The germline V and J ends were trimmed by 0 bases and 3 bases, with 6 bases remaining between them. From germline, CDR1 is SGHNT and CDR2 YYREEE (reference sequence). For the CDR3, the DNA is TGTGCCAGCAGCTTGGGGGACCACACCGGGGAGCTGTTTTTT. This translates into CASSLGDHTGELFF.

The rearrangement joins TRBV2 to TRBJ2-5, with 7 bases lining up with TRBD2. Judging by the DNA end, TRBJ2-7 fits better; the J call may be wrong. This CDR3 spans 14 amino acids. CDR1 SNHLY and CDR2 FYNNEI come from the germline V gene. The CDR3 reads CASNALASGYEQYF. The CDR3 nucleotides are TGTGCCAGCAATGCACTAGCGTCAGGCTACGAGCAGTACTTC.

The V gene is TRBV7-9, the J gene TRBJ1-3; 7 bases align to TRBD1. With V trimmed by 4 bases and J by 0 bases, 6 bases remained unmatched. The CDR3 runs 16 residues. The germline gives CDR1 SEHNR, CDR2 FQNEAQ (reference sequence). The CDR3 region is CASSYIGQVSGNTIYF. CDR3 coding DNA: TGTGCCAGCAGCTACATAGGACAGGTCTCTGGAAACACCATATATTTT. The full variable domain, with the rest looked up from reference TRBV7-9 and TRBJ1-3, is DTGVSQNPRHKITKRGQNVTFRCDPISEHNRLYWYRQTLGQGPEFLTYFQNEAQLEKSRLLSDRFSAERPKGSFSTLEIQRTEQGDSAMYLCASSYIGQVSGNTIYFGEGSWLTVV.

J is TRBJ1-2 and V is TRBV11-2; a possible D gene is TRBD1 (5 bases). This CDR3 has 16 amino acids. Trimming shortened V by 6 bases and J by 5 bases, and 22 bases separated the two germline ends. Germline values: CDR1 SGHAT, CDR2 FQNNGV. In DNA form, the CDR3 reads TGTGCCAGCAGTGAACAGATGGGTCCAGGGCCGTATGGCTACACCTTC. This gives the protein CASSEQMGPGPYGYTF.

The sample holds many counts of this clone. V is TRBV14 and J is TRBJ1-1; D not certain. The germline V and J ends were trimmed by 2 bases and 1 base, with 5 bases remaining between them. Germline CDR1 is SGHDN and CDR2 is FVKESK. The CDR3 is 13 residues long. In nucleotides, the CDR3 is TGTGCCAGCAGCCAACTCTCGAACACTGAAGCTTTCTTT. Amino acid sequence: CASSQLSNTEAFF.

The CDR3 reads CASSLEWGVGEQYF. The CDR3 bases are TGTGCCAGCAGCTTAGAGTGGGGGGTCGGCGAGCAGTACTTC. The chain couples TRBV11-2 to TRBJ2-7; D may be TRBD2 (6 bases). Trimming removed 0 bases at V and 6 bases at J, with 12 bases between. Germline V gene lookup returns CDR1 SGHAT and CDR2 FQNNGV. The CDR3 extends over 14 amino acids. The full variable domain, in which reference TRBV11-2 and TRBJ2-7 provide the parts outside the CDR3, is EAGVAQSPRYKIIEKRQSVAFWCNPISGHATLYWYQQILGQGPKLLIQFQNNGVVDDSQLPKDRFSAERLKGVDSTLKIQPAKLEDSAVYLCASSLEWGVGEQYFGPGTRLTVT.

The V call is TRBV28, the J call TRBJ1-5; no definite D call. V gave up 4 bases and J gave up 3 bases, with 10 bases separating them. The germline V gene encodes CDR1 MDHEN and CDR2 SYDVKM. The CDR3 extends over 14 amino acids. CDR3 in amino acids: CASSYAGFNQPQHF. The CDR3 bases are TGTGCCAGCAGTTACGCGGGGTTCAATCAGCCCCAGCATTTT. Full variable domain (outside the CDR3, taken from reference TRBV28 and TRBJ1-5): DVKVTQSSRYLVKRTGEKVFLECVQDMDHENMFWYRQDPGLGLRLIYFSYDVKMKEKGDIPEGYSVSREKKERFSLILESASTNQTSMYLCASSYAGFNQPQHFGDGTRLSIL.

This clone was picked up one time. This chain connects TRBV9 to TRBJ1-5, with 8 bases that match TRBD1. Germline V CDR1 and CDR2: SGDLS, YYNGEE. The CDR3 has 14 amino acids. J gave up 6 bases and V 3 bases, and 5 bases lay outside the gene matches. For the CDR3, the DNA is TGTGCCAGCAGCGCAGGACAGGGTGGTCAGCCCCAGCATTTT. Translated: CASSAGQGGQPQHF.

The gene calls are TRBV5-1 and TRBJ1-2; no reliable D call. V shed 4 bases and J shed 3 bases, with 13 bases lying between them. Germline CDR1 SGHRS, CDR2 YFSETQ. This CDR3 is built from 14 residues. CDR3 amino acids: CASSPGSVDYGYTF. In DNA, the CDR3 is TGCGCCAGCAGCCCCGGATCGGTGGACTATGGCTACACCTTC.

The rearrangement links TRBV6-4 to TRBJ2-3; D may be TRBD1 (6 bases). Germline lookup yields CDR1 MRHNA and CDR2 SNTAGT. Trimming took 5 bases from V and 2 from J, leaving 11 bases between them. CDR3 length: 14 amino acids. The CDR3 region is CASSQGLTTDTQYF. The CDR3 DNA is TGTGCCAGCAGTCAGGGGTTGACCACAGATACGCAGTATTTT.

This clone was picked up a small number of times. The chain combines TRBV6-1 with TRBJ2-2, with TRBD2 matching 8 bases. This CDR3 is 14 amino acids long. Germline V gives CDR1 MNHNS, CDR2 SASEGT. Trimming at V came to 3 bases and at J to 4 bases, leaving 1 base not matched to a gene. CDR3 in DNA: TGTGCCAGCAGTGACGGGAGGGCCACCGGGGAGCTGTTTTTT. Encoded protein: CASSDGRATGELFF.

V is TRBV6-6 and J is TRBJ2-1, with a weak D call TRBD2 (5 bases). Deletions cut 6 bases from V and 8 bases from J, with 14 bases between. Germline lookup yields CDR1 MNHNY and CDR2 SVGAGI (reference sequence). The CDR3 is made up of 13 amino acids. CDR3 sequence reads: CASSQAEADEQFF. The DNA for the CDR3 is TGTGCCAGCAGCCAGGCGGAGGCGGATGAGCAGTTCTTC.

V gene TRBV2 combines with J gene TRBJ2-4, with D maybe TRBD1 (5 bases). Germline V lookup: CDR1 SNHLY, CDR2 FYNNEI. V was pared by 6 bases and J by 0 bases, with 12 bases between. The CDR3 covers 15 residues. CDR3 sequence reads: CASSYRNVAKNIQYF. DNA of the CDR3: TGTGCCAGCAGCTACAGGAATGTAGCCAAAAACATTCAGTACTTC.